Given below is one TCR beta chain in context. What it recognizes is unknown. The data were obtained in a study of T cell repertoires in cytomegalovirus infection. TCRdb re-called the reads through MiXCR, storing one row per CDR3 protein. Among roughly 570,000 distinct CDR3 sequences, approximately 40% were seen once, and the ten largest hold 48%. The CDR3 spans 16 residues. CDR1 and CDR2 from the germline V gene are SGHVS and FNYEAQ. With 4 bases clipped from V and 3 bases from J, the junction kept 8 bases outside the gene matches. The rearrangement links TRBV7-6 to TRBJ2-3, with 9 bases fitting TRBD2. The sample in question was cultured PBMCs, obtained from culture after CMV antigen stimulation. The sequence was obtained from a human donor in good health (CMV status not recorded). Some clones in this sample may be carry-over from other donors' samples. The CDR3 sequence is CASSWGLGLATDTQYF. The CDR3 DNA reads TGTGCCAGCAGCTGGGGTCTTGGACTAGCGACAGATACGCAGTATTTT.